The 26 T cell receptor beta chains listed next were all sequenced from one sample in a study of vaccination effects on CD4 cells after COVID-19. Ahead of sequencing, the ViraFEST assay grew antigen-specific CD4+ T cells using viral peptide pools. Having been cultured for under twelve days, the cells underwent CD4+ T cell isolation. The individual was infected with SARS-CoV-2 between March and December 2020, as confirmed by PCR. No antigens are known for them. Only in-frame clones appear in the TCRdb table, and some are missing; sequencing was by immunoSEQ multiplex PCR. The sample holds 25,000 to 35,000 clones, 65% to 75% seen once. The sequenced sample was CD4+ T cells from PBMCs cultured with a peptide pool, obtained before COVID-19 vaccination. These receptors were obtained from a human donor who had a prior SARS-CoV-2 infection.

The V call is TRBV14, the J call TRBJ2-5; a weak D match, TRBD1 (7 bases). V was clipped by 0 bases and J by 2 bases, with 16 bases between them. The CDR3 length is 17 residues. CDR1 SGHDN and CDR2 FVKESK come from the germline V gene. Written as DNA, the CDR3 is TGTGCCAGCAGCCAAGACCCCCCAGGGGGGCAACAAGAGACCCAGTACTTC. Translating gives CASSQDPPGGQQETQYF.

V is TRBV2 and J is TRBJ2-1, with D maybe TRBD2 (6 bases). Germline CDR1 is SNHLY and CDR2 is FYNNEI. The length of the CDR3 is 16 residues. Trimming removed 3 bases at V and 1 base at J, with 13 bases between. In DNA form, the CDR3 reads TGTGCCAGCAGTGATGGAGGGTCGGGGTCCTACAATGAGCAGTTCTTC. Translating it yields CASSDGGSGSYNEQFF.

The rearrangement joins TRBV9 to TRBJ2-1, with TRBD2 matching over 9 bases. V lost 0 bases to trimming and J lost 7 bases; unmatched junction nucleotides: 8. The germline V gene encodes CDR1 SGDLS and CDR2 YYNGEE. The CDR3 has 16 amino acids. The CDR3 sequence: CASSVGGRALSNEQFF. The CDR3 region has the DNA TGTGCCAGCAGCGTAGGCGGGAGGGCCCTGTCGAATGAGCAGTTCTTC.

This rearrangement joins TRBV20-1 to TRBJ1-4, with unresolved D. CDR3 length: 14 residues. Trimming took off 3 bases at V and 4 bases at J, with 12 bases between the two ends. Germline V gene data show CDR1 as DFQATT and CDR2 as SNEGSKA (reference sequence). CDR3 nucleotide sequence: TGCAGTGCTAGTCTAGGGTCTGATAATGAAAAACTGTTTTTT. Amino acid sequence: CSASLGSDNEKLFF.

The chain uses TRBV6-1 and TRBJ2-5; the D gene is possibly TRBD2 (7 bases). Trimming cost V 1 base and J 7 bases, with 28 bases left between them. This CDR3 contains 19 residues. Per the germline V gene, CDR1 is MNHNS and CDR2 is SASEGT. This chain's CDR3 is CASSEDDESARGPQGTQYF. The CDR3 nucleotides are TGTGCCAGCAGTGAAGACGACGAATCGGCGCGGGGGCCCCAGGGGACCCAGTACTTC.

The chain has TRBV12-5 and TRBJ2-1; D possibly corresponds to TRBD1 (5 bases). Germline V gives CDR1 LGHNT, CDR2 FRNRAP. The CDR3 spans 14 residues. With 9 bases removed from V and 3 bases from J, the gap between germline ends came to 15 bases. CDR3 loop: CASRTGPLYNEQFF. Written as DNA, the CDR3 is TGTGCTAGCCGAACAGGCCCGCTCTACAATGAGCAGTTCTTC.

This CDR3 is CASSGTFGQPQHF. The CDR3 DNA is TGTGCCAGCAGTGGGACCTTTGGCCAGCCCCAGCATTTT. This chain links TRBV12-3 or TRBV12-4 with TRBJ1-5; D perhaps matches TRBD1 (5 bases). CDR3 length: 13 residues. V was clipped by 5 bases and J by 7 bases, with 12 bases between them.

This clone came up a few times. The J gene is TRBJ1-6, the V gene TRBV2; 7 nucleotides agree with TRBD1. This CDR3 has 12 residues. Germline-derived CDR1 and CDR2 are SNHLY and FYNNEI. V shed 10 bases and J 10 bases; nucleotides not matched to a gene: 7. The chain's CDR3 is CATRGTGSPLHF. CDR3 DNA: TGTGCCACCAGGGGGACGGGCTCACCCCTCCACTTT.

Only one count was recorded for this clone. The chain couples TRBV30 to TRBJ1-4; D remains ambiguous. The CDR3 totals 13 residues. Trimming took off 0 bases at V and 7 bases at J, with 9 bases between the two ends. The V gene's germline CDR1 is GTSNPN and CDR2 SVGIG (reference sequence). CDR3 coding DNA: TGTGCCTGGAGTGTAGACCGGAGTGAAAAACTGTTTTTT. Residues: CAWSVDRSEKLFF. The complete variable domain, with remaining parts taken from reference TRBV30 and TRBJ1-4, reads SQTIHQWPATLVQPVGSPLSLECTVEGTSNPNLYWYRQAAGRGLQLLFYSVGIGQISSEVPQNLSASRPQDRQFILSSKKLLLSDSGFYLCAWSVDRSEKLFFGSGTQLSVL.

The chain uses TRBV6-5 and TRBJ1-1; D possibly corresponds to TRBD1 (5 bases). The CDR3 extends over 15 amino acids. The germline CDR1 and CDR2 sequences are MNHEY and SVGAGI. V was cut by 6 bases and J by 4 bases, with 18 bases left in between. CDR3 sequence reads: CASRQNTQGITEAFF. In DNA, the CDR3 is TGTGCCAGCAGACAGAATACCCAGGGTATCACTGAAGCTTTCTTT.

The rearrangement uses TRBV5-1 and TRBJ2-1; 7 nucleotides align to TRBD2. The CDR3 has 15 residues. Germline loops: CDR1 SGHRS, CDR2 YFSETQ. V lost 1 base and J lost 0; bases outside the gene matches: 1. The CDR3 DNA reads TGCGCCAGCAGCTTGACTAGCGTCTCCTACAATGAGCAGTTCTTC. It yields the protein CASSLTSVSYNEQFF.

The rearrangement links TRBV5-4 to TRBJ1-2; possibly TRBD1 for D (5 bases). In germline, CDR1 is SGHNT, CDR2 YYREEE (reference sequence). V lost 0 bases, J lost 5 bases, and 20 bases lay in between. This CDR3 has 17 residues. CDR3 loop: CASSLGGPRGREYGYTF. The CDR3 DNA sequence: TGTGCCAGCAGCTTGGGTGGTCCGCGGGGGAGAGAGTATGGCTACACCTTC.

CDR3 DNA sequence: TGTGCCAGCAGCTTTGGAGGACAGGGGTATCAGCCCCAGCATTTT. It is translated as CASSFGGQGYQPQHF. The V gene is TRBV7-2, the J gene TRBJ1-5, with TRBD1 identical over 9 bases. V shed 3 bases, J shed 5 bases, and the junction held 5 bases outside the gene matches. Germline CDR1 reads SGHTA; CDR2 reads FQGNSA. The CDR3 extends over 15 amino acids. Drawing the rest from reference TRBV7-2 and TRBJ1-5, the complete variable domain is GAGVSQSPSNKVTEKGKDVELRCDPISGHTALYWYRQSLGQGLEFLIYFQGNSAPDKSGLPSDRFSAERTGGSVSTLTIQRTQQEDSAVYLCASSFGGQGYQPQHFGDGTRLSIL.

The chain joins TRBV2 to TRBJ2-5; D possibly corresponds to TRBD1 (6 bases). V was shortened by 3 bases and J by 2 bases, with 13 bases between the two germline ends. CDR3 length equals 15 residues. Germline-derived CDR1 and CDR2 are SNHLY and FYNNEI. This chain's CDR3 is CASSDADRDQETQYF. CDR3 sequence (DNA): TGTGCCAGCAGTGATGCGGACAGAGATCAAGAGACCCAGTACTTC. The full variable domain, in which reference TRBV2 and TRBJ2-5 provide the parts outside the CDR3, is EPEVTQTPSHQVTQMGQEVILRCVPISNHLYFYWYRQILGQKVEFLVSFYNNEISEKSEIFDDQFSVERPDGSNFTLKIRSTKLEDSAMYFCASSDADRDQETQYFGPGTRLLVL.

The J gene is TRBJ1-4, the V gene TRBV5-1; possibly TRBD1 for D (5 bases). The CDR3 runs 13 residues. The germline gives CDR1 SGHRS, CDR2 YFSETQ. V gave up 6 bases and J gave up 4 bases, with 10 bases separating them. The CDR3 is CASMGTYNEKLFF. CDR3 nucleotide sequence: TGCGCCAGCATGGGGACCTATAATGAAAAACTGTTTTTT. Full variable domain (outside the CDR3, taken from reference TRBV5-1 and TRBJ1-4): KAGVTQTPRYLIKTRGQQVTLSCSPISGHRSVSWYQQTPGQGLQFLFEYFSETQRNKGNFPGRFSGRQFSNSRSEMNVSTLELGDSALYLCASMGTYNEKLFFGSGTQLSVL.

The chain employs TRBV7-2 and TRBJ2-7; D remains unclear. The CDR3 has 13 residues. CDR1 is SGHTA and CDR2 is FQGNSA in the germline V gene. The V gene lost 1 base and the J gene lost 7 bases, with 11 bases spanning the gap. CDR3 in amino acids: CASSLGLSREQYF. The CDR3 nucleotides are TGTGCCAGCAGCTTAGGATTAAGCCGGGAGCAGTACTTC.

This chain joins TRBV18 and TRBJ1-4, with D possibly being TRBD1 (6 bases). The CDR3 is 15 amino acids. CDR1 and CDR2 from the germline V gene are KGHSH and LQKENI. V was clipped by 3 bases and J by 8 bases, with 16 bases between them. Written as DNA, the CDR3 is TGTGCCAGCTCACCCCTCGGGGGGGGCGTCGAAAAACTGTTTTTT. Protein sequence: CASSPLGGGVEKLFF.

This clone was seen a single time. V gene TRBV19 combines with J gene TRBJ2-1, with TRBD2 identical over 10 bases. Germline CDR1 reads LNHDA; CDR2 reads SQIVND (reference sequence). The CDR3 covers 15 residues. With V trimmed by 7 bases and J by 3 bases, 6 bases remained unmatched. The CDR3 protein is CASTLAGGFYNEQFF. CDR3 in DNA: TGTGCCAGTACCTTAGCGGGAGGCTTCTACAATGAGCAGTTCTTC.

V and J are TRBV2 and TRBJ1-6; D is perhaps TRBD1 (6 bases). Looked up from germline, CDR1 is SNHLY and CDR2 is FYNNEI. Deletions cut 5 bases from V and 10 bases from J, with 15 bases between. This CDR3 has 14 residues. The CDR3 spells CASSLQGMGSPLHF. The CDR3 bases are TGTGCCAGCAGTTTACAGGGTATGGGGTCACCCCTCCACTTT.

The table lists this clone with a few counts. This sequence joins TRBV19 and TRBJ2-7, with TRBD2 identical over 9 bases. Germline V lookup: CDR1 LNHDA, CDR2 SQIVND (reference sequence). With V trimmed by 6 bases and J by 0 bases, 6 bases remained unmatched. The CDR3 loop spans 15 amino acids. CDR3: CASSLSSGGSYEQYF. For the CDR3, the DNA is TGTGCCAGTAGCCTTAGTAGCGGGGGCTCCTACGAGCAGTACTTC. Full variable domain (remainder filled in from reference TRBV19 and TRBJ2-7): DGGITQSPKYLFRKEGQNVTLSCEQNLNHDAMYWYRQDPGQGLRLIYYSQIVNDFQKGDIAEGYSVSREKKESFPLTVTSAQKNPTAFYLCASSLSSGGSYEQYFGPGTRLTVT.

This clone was found a few times. The chain carries TRBV4-1 and TRBJ2-7; 8 bases line up with TRBD1. The CDR3 runs to 15 residues. Germline assignment: CDR1 MGHRA and CDR2 YSYEKL. Germline trimming cut 2 bases from V and 9 bases from J; bases unmatched to any gene: 12. The CDR3 sequence: CASSQPGQESLRQYF. As DNA, the CDR3 is TGCGCCAGCAGCCAACCGGGACAGGAGAGCCTACGGCAGTACTTC.

The CDR3 loop is CASSGEGATNEKLFF. Here the CDR3 DNA reads TGCGCCAGCAGCGGGGAGGGGGCAACTAATGAAAAACTGTTTTTT. The chain combines TRBV5-1 with TRBJ1-4; the D gene is possibly TRBD1 (6 bases). V gave up 4 bases and J gave up 0 bases, with 10 bases separating them. This CDR3 spans 15 amino acids. Germline CDR1 and CDR2: SGHRS and YFSETQ.

This chain uses TRBV6-2 or TRBV6-3 with TRBJ2-1, with D perhaps TRBD1 (5 bases). This CDR3 is 15 amino acids long. From germline, CDR1 is MNHEY and CDR2 SVGEGT. The ends were cut back, 2 bases at V and 5 bases at J, with 13 bases in the middle. CDR3 coding DNA: TGTGCCAGCAGTTACGGGCAGGGAACCGACAATGAGCAGTTCTTC. Residues: CASSYGQGTDNEQFF.

The gene calls are TRBV7-9 and TRBJ2-3; 7 bases fit TRBD1. The ends lost 2 bases at V and 0 bases at J; junction bases unmatched: 5. The CDR3 length is 16 residues. Germline V gene sequence: CDR1 SEHNR, CDR2 FQNEAQ (reference sequence). In nucleotides, the CDR3 is TGTGCCAGCAGCTTATGGTCGACAGGGAGCACAGATACGCAGTATTTT. It is translated as CASSLWSTGSTDTQYF. The full variable domain, with the rest looked up from reference TRBV7-9 and TRBJ2-3, is DTGVSQNPRHKITKRGQNVTFRCDPISEHNRLYWYRQTLGQGPEFLTYFQNEAQLEKSRLLSDRFSAERPKGSFSTLEIQRTEQGDSAMYLCASSLWSTGSTDTQYFGPGTRLTVL.

This clone was seen a few times. The chain has TRBV19 and TRBJ1-6, with a weak D call TRBD1 (5 bases). This CDR3 region has 15 residues. The germline gives CDR1 LNHDA, CDR2 SQIVND (reference sequence). V shed 7 bases and J shed 7 bases, with 17 bases lying between them. DNA for the CDR3: TGTGCCAGTAAACTCTCCAGGGCAAGGAATTCACCCCTCCACTTT. Translating it yields CASKLSRARNSPLHF.

The V and J genes are TRBV5-1 and TRBJ2-7, with TRBD1 identical over 7 bases. CDR1 SGHRS and CDR2 YFSETQ come from the germline V gene. The junction had 10 bases not matched to a gene; V was cut back by 0 bases and J by 1 base. The CDR3 spans 17 residues. This CDR3 is CASSLAIETGWSYEQYF. DNA of the CDR3: TGCGCCAGCAGCTTGGCCATCGAGACAGGGTGGTCCTACGAGCAGTACTTC.